This T cell receptor beta chain was found in a study of T cells in narcolepsy. Method: immunoSEQ multiplex PCR; TCRdb's copy keeps in-frame clones and lacks some. The sample has around 27,000 clones; approximately 80% are singletons. This CDR3 region has 14 residues. Germline lookup yields CDR1 SQVTM and CDR2 ANQGSEA. The ends were cut back, 7 bases at V and 3 bases at J, with 17 bases in the middle. The chain carries TRBV29-1 and TRBJ2-3, with D possibly being TRBD2 (6 bases). The TCR sequence derives from a human donor with narcolepsy. Material: CD45RA- memory CD4+ T cells from PBMCs. The CDR3 loop is CSANPPGTTDTQYF. Written as DNA, the CDR3 is TGCAGCGCCAACCCCCCCGGGACTACAGATACGCAGTATTTT.